One sample yielded the 30 T cell receptor beta chains listed below, sequenced in a study of blood T cell repertoires in COVID-19. TCRdb's copy holds only in-frame clones and misses some; the assay was immunoSEQ multiplex PCR. The sample lists nearly 300,000 clones; roughly 80% were seen once. Sequenced material: peripheral blood. These receptors originate from a human donor with COVID-19, enrolled during active disease. The donor label of this sample is uncertain.

This clone was observed a single time. The V gene is TRBV19, the J gene TRBJ1-1; 11 positions agree with TRBD1. CDR3 length: 17 residues. CDR1 and CDR2 from the germline V gene are LNHDA and SQIVND (reference sequence). V shed 5 bases and J 0 bases; nucleotides not matched to a gene: 8. The CDR3 is CASSDGTGGLMNTEAFF. The CDR3 DNA reads TGTGCCAGTAGTGACGGGACAGGGGGATTGATGAACACTGAAGCTTTCTTT.

This sequence joins TRBV5-1 and TRBJ1-1, with D uncertain. Germline-derived CDR1 and CDR2 are SGHRS and YFSETQ. Trimming pared 6 bases from V and 0 bases from J, leaving 12 bases between. CDR3 length: 14 residues. This CDR3 reads CASTQAGVNTEAFF. The CDR3 region has the DNA TGCGCCAGCACCCAGGCCGGGGTGAACACTGAAGCTTTCTTT. The variable domain in full, with the rest retrieved from reference TRBV5-1 and TRBJ1-1, is KAGVTQTPRYLIKTRGQQVTLSCSPISGHRSVSWYQQTPGQGLQFLFEYFSETQRNKGNFPGRFSGRQFSNSRSEMNVSTLELGDSALYLCASTQAGVNTEAFFGQGTRLTVV.

The CDR3 loop is CASSPSAGLDEQFF. CDR3 nucleotide sequence: TGCGCCAGCAGCCCCTCGGCGGGATTGGATGAGCAGTTCTTC. The genes are TRBV5-1 and TRBJ2-1; D perhaps matches TRBD2 (6 bases). V was shortened by 4 bases and J by 8 bases, with 16 bases between the two germline ends. The CDR3 extends over 14 amino acids. CDR1 SGHRS and CDR2 YFSETQ come from the germline V gene. Supplemented by reference TRBV5-1 and TRBJ2-1, the full variable domain reads KAGVTQTPRYLIKTRGQQVTLSCSPISGHRSVSWYQQTPGQGLQFLFEYFSETQRNKGNFPGRFSGRQFSNSRSEMNVSTLELGDSALYLCASSPSAGLDEQFFGPGTRLTVL.

V usage is TRBV5-4 and J usage is TRBJ2-5, with TRBD1 as a possible D gene (7 bases). This CDR3 comprises 15 residues. V lost 6 bases, J lost 1 base, and 16 bases lay in between. Germline lookup yields CDR1 SGHNT and CDR2 YYREEE (reference sequence). Here the CDR3 DNA reads TGTGCCAGCACCACCGGAGGGGGCCTCCAAGAGACCCAGTACTTC. This translates into CASTTGGGLQETQYF. The full variable domain, with the rest looked up from reference TRBV5-4 and TRBJ2-5, is ETGVTQSPTHLIKTRGQQVTLRCSSQSGHNTVSWYQQALGQGPQFIFQYYREEENGRGNFPPRFSGLQFPNYSSELNVNALELDDSALYLCASTTGGGLQETQYFGPGTRLLVL.

The CDR3 loop is CASSLTGERSREQYF. CDR3 nucleotide sequence: TGTGCCAGCAGCCTTACAGGGGAAAGAAGCCGCGAGCAGTACTTC. The chain combines TRBV7-9 with TRBJ2-7; 7 bases align to TRBD1. V gave up 5 bases and J gave up 6 bases; unmatched junction bases: 13. The CDR3 sequence is 15 residues long. CDR1 is SEHNR, CDR2 FQNEAQ, per germline (reference sequence).

This clone was seen a single time. The rearrangement uses TRBV5-4 and TRBJ1-1, with 7 bases fitting TRBD1. Trimming removed 4 bases from V and 0 bases from J; junction bases left unmatched: 3. Germline CDR1 and CDR2: SGHNT and YYREEE (reference sequence). CDR3 size: 14 residues. The CDR3 sequence is CASSQGQLNTEAFF. CDR3 sequence (DNA): TGTGCCAGCAGCCAGGGACAGTTGAACACTGAAGCTTTCTTT.

This clone came up once. The chain uses TRBV5-6 and TRBJ1-4; possibly TRBD1 for D (6 bases). Germline V gives CDR1 SGHDT, CDR2 YYEEEE. This CDR3 contains 15 residues. Trimming removed 0 bases from V and 6 bases from J, with 12 bases in between. CDR3 amino acids: CASSLANTGHEKLFF. The CDR3 DNA follows: TGTGCCAGCAGCTTGGCAAATACAGGGCATGAAAAACTGTTTTTT. The entire variable domain, with the rest obtained from reference TRBV5-6 and TRBJ1-4, is as follows: DAGVTQSPTHLIKTRGQQVTLRCSPKSGHDTVSWYQQALGQGPQFIFQYYEEEERQRGNFPDRFSGHQFPNYSSELNVNALLLGDSALYLCASSLANTGHEKLFFGSGTQLSVL.

This clone occurred once. The genes are TRBV2 and TRBJ1-5, with unresolved D. The CDR3 is made up of 13 amino acids. V was cut by 5 bases and J by 3 bases, with 8 bases left in between. Germline assignment: CDR1 SNHLY and CDR2 FYNNEI. CDR3 region: CASSRTDNQPQHF. Here the CDR3 DNA reads TGTGCCAGCAGTAGAACAGACAATCAGCCCCAGCATTTT.

The J gene is TRBJ2-3, the V gene TRBV27; D perhaps matches TRBD2 (7 bases). Germline CDR1 and CDR2: MNHEY and SMNVEV (reference sequence). Trimming shortened V by 6 bases and J by 5 bases, and 18 bases separated the two germline ends. The CDR3 covers 15 residues. The CDR3 DNA follows: TGTGCCAGCAGCCCAAAGGGGGGGTTGGGAGATACGCAGTATTTT. It yields the protein CASSPKGGLGDTQYF.

The gene calls are TRBV5-1 and TRBJ1-1; TRBD1 is a possible D gene (6 bases). The V end was cut by 0 bases, the J end by 4 bases, with 16 bases between. Per the germline V gene, CDR1 is SGHRS and CDR2 is YFSETQ. The CDR3 loop spans 16 amino acids. The CDR3, as DNA: TGCGCCAGCAGCTTGGCTGGGGGGGGCTATCGCACTGAAGCTTTCTTT. It yields the protein CASSLAGGGYRTEAFF.

The chain employs TRBV19 and TRBJ1-1; 7 positions agree with TRBD1. The CDR3 is 17 residues long. With 7 bases clipped from V and 2 bases from J, the junction kept 16 bases outside the gene matches. Germline V lookup: CDR1 LNHDA, CDR2 SQIVND (reference sequence). As DNA, the CDR3 is TGTGCCAGTACCCAAACCGCCAGGGGGAGAGGAAACACTGAAGCTTTCTTT. Its protein product is CASTQTARGRGNTEAFF.

The chain links TRBV10-3 to TRBJ2-5; 7 bases are shared with TRBD1. Germline CDR1 is ENHRY and CDR2 is SYGVKD. With 7 bases clipped from V and 2 bases from J, the junction kept 10 bases outside the gene matches. This CDR3 has 15 amino acids. The chain's CDR3 is CAIKGDRNLQETQYF. The CDR3 region has the DNA TGTGCCATCAAAGGGGACAGAAACTTACAAGAGACCCAGTACTTC.

The chain uses TRBV19 and TRBJ2-5; possible D gene TRBD1, 5 bases. Trimming took off 8 bases at V and 2 bases at J, with 12 bases between the two ends. This CDR3 has 13 amino acids. Germline values: CDR1 LNHDA, CDR2 SQIVND (reference sequence). CDR3 loop: CASQSRQQETQYF. The CDR3 nucleotides are TGTGCCAGTCAGAGCCGACAGCAAGAGACCCAGTACTTC.

In its sample, this clone was seen a few times. The DNA is left out, because the CDR3 cannot be placed on it with certainty; the CDR3 is given as TCRdb lists it. The rearrangement joins TRBV11-2 to TRBJ2-3; no DNA check was done on the table's D call, TRBD2. From germline, CDR1 is SGHAT and CDR2 FQNNGV. The CDR3 contains 16 residues when both ends are counted. The CDR3 sequence is CASSLFFGGSVDTQYF.

The chain combines TRBV5-4 with TRBJ1-1; no definite D call. This CDR3 region has 16 residues. In germline, CDR1 is SGHNT, CDR2 YYREEE (reference sequence). Trimming left V 4 bases short and J 1 base short, with 17 bases between. In nucleotides, the CDR3 is TGTGCCAGCAGCCCGGGAGGCGGGGTTCGGAACACTGAAGCTTTCTTT. Amino acid sequence: CASSPGGGVRNTEAFF. The entire variable domain, with the rest obtained from reference TRBV5-4 and TRBJ1-1, is as follows: ETGVTQSPTHLIKTRGQQVTLRCSSQSGHNTVSWYQQALGQGPQFIFQYYREEENGRGNFPPRFSGLQFPNYSSELNVNALELDDSALYLCASSPGGGVRNTEAFFGQGTRLTVV.

The V call is TRBV18, the J call TRBJ2-7; no definite D call. There are 14 residues in the CDR3. V gave up 5 bases and J gave up 2 bases, with 13 bases separating them. From germline, CDR1 is KGHSH and CDR2 LQKENI. The CDR3 nucleotides are TGTGCCAGCTCATCTCTGACACTTGCCTACGAGCAGTACTTC. Amino acid sequence: CASSSLTLAYEQYF.

The gene calls are TRBV7-8 and TRBJ1-2, with TRBD1 as a possible D gene (5 bases). V gave up 7 bases and J gave up 0 bases, with 15 bases separating them. Germline assignment: CDR1 SGHVS and CDR2 FQNEAQ. The length of the CDR3 is 15 residues. In DNA, the CDR3 is TGTGCCAGCAATTCTATTGACAGAGCTAACTATGGCTACACCTTC. The encoded protein is CASNSIDRANYGYTF.

This sequence joins TRBV7-9 and TRBJ1-4; 7 positions match TRBD1. The CDR3 loop spans 15 amino acids. The V gene's germline CDR1 is SEHNR and CDR2 FQNEAQ (reference sequence). V shed 5 bases, J shed 3 bases, and the junction held 6 bases outside the gene matches. This chain's CDR3 is CASSPWDSPNEKLFF. The DNA for the CDR3 is TGTGCCAGCAGCCCTTGGGACAGCCCTAATGAAAAACTGTTTTTT.

The V gene is TRBV10-3, the J gene TRBJ2-1; TRBD2 is a possible D gene (6 bases). Germline CDR1 and CDR2: ENHRY and SYGVKD. Trimming left V 4 bases short and J 4 bases short, with 11 bases between. The CDR3 length is 14 residues. In DNA, the CDR3 is TGTGCCATCAGTGCGGGGGACCGATACAATGAGCAGTTCTTC. Protein sequence: CAISAGDRYNEQFF.

The rearrangement links TRBV5-8 to TRBJ2-5, with 10 positions matching TRBD2. The CDR3 is made up of 15 amino acids. Trimming cost V 1 base and J 2 bases; bases outside gene matches: 2. CDR1 is SGHTS and CDR2 is YDEGEE in the germline V gene. This CDR3 reads CASSLILAGQETQYF. CDR3 bases: TGTGCCAGCAGCTTGATACTAGCGGGGCAAGAGACCCAGTACTTC. Full variable domain (outside the CDR3, taken from reference TRBV5-8 and TRBJ2-5): EAGVTQSPTHLIKTRGQQATLRCSPISGHTSVYWYQQALGLGLQFLLWYDEGEERNRGNFPPRFSGRQFPNYSSELNVNALELEDSALYLCASSLILAGQETQYFGPGTRLLVL.

There are a few counts of this clone. The rearrangement joins TRBV10-3 to TRBJ1-2, with 9 bases aligning to TRBD1. CDR1 and CDR2 (germline): ENHRY, SYGVKD. V lost 6 bases, J lost 4 bases, and 6 bases stayed unmatched. The CDR3 extends over 14 amino acids. The DNA of the CDR3 is TGTGCCATCAGACCCGGGACAGGGAGCTATGGCTACACCTTC. Encoded protein: CAIRPGTGSYGYTF.

J is TRBJ2-7 and V is TRBV5-4; 10 bases match TRBD1. V was clipped by 2 bases and J by 4 bases; unmatched bases: 9. Germline V CDR1 and CDR2: SGHNT, YYREEE (reference sequence). The CDR3 has 16 residues. The CDR3, as DNA: TGTGCCAGCAGCTTACGCCGGGACAGGGGCTCGTACGAGCAGTACTTC. Its translation is CASSLRRDRGSYEQYF.

The CDR3 loop reads CASSWDSANTGELFF. The CDR3 DNA reads TGTGCCAGCAGCTGGGACTCGGCGAACACCGGGGAGCTGTTTTTT. This chain links TRBV7-9 with TRBJ2-2, with a possible D match to TRBD2 (6 bases). This CDR3 contains 15 residues. Trimming removed 4 bases at V and 0 bases at J, with 9 bases between. The germline V gene has CDR1 SEHNR and CDR2 FQNEAQ (reference sequence). The whole variable domain, remainder taken from reference TRBV7-9 and TRBJ2-2, is DTGVSQNPRHKITKRGQNVTFRCDPISEHNRLYWYRQTLGQGPEFLTYFQNEAQLEKSRLLSDRFSAERPKGSFSTLEIQRTEQGDSAMYLCASSWDSANTGELFFGEGSRLTVL.

J is TRBJ2-7 and V is TRBV15; 8 bases are shared with TRBD2. Germline V gene lookup returns CDR1 LNHNV and CDR2 YYDKDF (reference sequence). The CDR3 sequence is 14 residues long. V shed 6 bases and J 2 bases; nucleotides not matched to a gene: 6. The CDR3: CATRNAGGPYEQYF. In nucleotides, the CDR3 is TGTGCCACCAGGAACGCGGGAGGCCCCTACGAGCAGTACTTC.

This chain uses TRBV19 with TRBJ2-3, with 11 positions matching TRBD2. CDR1 LNHDA and CDR2 SQIVND come from the germline V gene (reference sequence). The junction had 7 bases not matched to a gene; V was cut back by 5 bases and J by 3 bases. The CDR3 contains 16 residues. The CDR3 is CASSSVSGRATDTQYF. CDR3 DNA sequence: TGTGCCAGTAGTTCGGTTAGCGGGAGGGCAACAGATACGCAGTATTTT.

The rearrangement joins TRBV6-1 to TRBJ1-1, with D unclear. Germline CDR1 reads MNHNS; CDR2 reads SASEGT. This CDR3 spans 16 amino acids. The ends were cut back, 0 bases at V and 4 bases at J, with 15 bases in the middle. The CDR3 nucleotides are TGTGCCAGCAGTGAAGCGCCTCCAGGAAGTGGCACTGAAGCTTTCTTT. Protein: CASSEAPPGSGTEAFF.

The table lists this clone with a few counts. V is TRBV11-2 and J is TRBJ1-2; tentative D call: TRBD1 (6 bases). Looked up from germline, CDR1 is SGHAT and CDR2 is FQNNGV. Trimming left V 5 bases short and J 7 bases short, with 14 bases between. The CDR3 has 13 residues. In DNA form, the CDR3 reads TGTGCCAGCAGCACCCGACAGGTCCCTGGCTACACCTTC. Amino acids: CASSTRQVPGYTF.

V is TRBV5-1 and J is TRBJ2-7; 8 bases map to TRBD1. Germline CDR1 and CDR2: SGHRS and YFSETQ. Trimming took 5 bases from V and 2 from J; bases not matched to a gene: 6. The CDR3 is 14 amino acids. The CDR3 DNA reads as TGCGCCAGCAGTCCCCGGACAGGGCCCTACGAGCAGTACTTC. The encoded protein is CASSPRTGPYEQYF.

The chain carries TRBV28 and TRBJ1-3; 10 bases line up with TRBD1. The CDR3 covers 18 residues. Unmatched junction bases numbered 11, after V lost 5 bases and J lost 1 base. The germline CDR1 and CDR2 sequences are MDHEN and SYDVKM. CDR3 sequence (DNA): TGTGCCAGCAGTCCGGGACAGGGGCGCCCGGGGTCTGGAAACACCATATATTTT. It yields the protein CASSPGQGRPGSGNTIYF. Variable domain in full (rest from reference TRBV28 and TRBJ1-3): DVKVTQSSRYLVKRTGEKVFLECVQDMDHENMFWYRQDPGLGLRLIYFSYDVKMKEKGDIPEGYSVSREKKERFSLILESASTNQTSMYLCASSPGQGRPGSGNTIYFGEGSWLTVV.

This chain connects TRBV3-1 (or the pseudogene TRBV3-2) to TRBJ1-1, with D hard to call. The CDR3 totals 11 residues. Deletions cut 3 bases from V and 5 bases from J, with 4 bases between. The V gene's germline CDR1 is LGHDT and CDR2 YNNKEL (reference sequence). The CDR3, as DNA: TGTGCCAGCAGCCAGGAGACTGAAGCTTTCTTT. It codes for CASSQETEAFF.